The 24 T cell receptor beta chains below all came from one sample that was sequenced in a study of OX40 agonist ivuxolimab in advanced cancers. Only in-frame clones appear in the TCRdb table, and some are missing; sequencing was by immunoSEQ multiplex PCR. This table has 40,000 to 55,000 clones, about 90% appearing once. The sequenced sample was CD4+ or CD8+ T cells sorted from blood, obtained in a trial of the OX40 agonist ivuxolimab. These receptors came from an adult with an advanced solid tumor such as melanoma, head and neck, liver or kidney cancer.

The genes are TRBV5-4 and TRBJ2-5; TRBD1 might be the D (6 bases). The V and J ends lost 3 bases and 2 bases respectively, with 11 bases between them. Germline loops: CDR1 SGHNT, CDR2 YYREEE (reference sequence). This CDR3 has 14 residues. The DNA for the CDR3 is TGTGCCAGCAGCTACGGGACATTTCAAGAGACCCAGTACTTC. This encodes CASSYGTFQETQYF. Full variable domain (rest looked up from reference TRBV5-4 and TRBJ2-5): ETGVTQSPTHLIKTRGQQVTLRCSSQSGHNTVSWYQQALGQGPQFIFQYYREEENGRGNFPPRFSGLQFPNYSSELNVNALELDDSALYLCASSYGTFQETQYFGPGTRLLVL.

J is TRBJ2-2 and V is TRBV5-8; D not certain. V was pared by 4 bases and J by 0 bases, with 7 bases between. The germline V gene encodes CDR1 SGHTS and CDR2 YDEGEE. The CDR3 is 14 residues long. CDR3 residues: CASSRGPNTGELFF. DNA of the CDR3: TGTGCCAGCAGCCGCGGACCGAACACCGGGGAGCTGTTTTTT.

The count of this clone is one. The V and J genes are TRBV10-1 and TRBJ2-7; 10 bases line up with TRBD2. Germline assignment: CDR1 WNHNN and CDR2 SYGVQD (reference sequence). The CDR3 is 16 amino acids. The trim removed 4 bases at V and 4 bases at J, leaving 10 bases unmatched. CDR3 in DNA: TGCGCCAGCAGTGGGACTCCTAGCGGGGGTCTTTACGAGCAGTACTTC. Translated, it gives CASSGTPSGGLYEQYF.

The CDR3 spells CASKFTMDSEQYF. CDR3 bases: TGTGCCAGTAAATTCACGATGGACAGCGAGCAGTACTTC. V gene TRBV19 combines with J gene TRBJ2-7; D perhaps matches TRBD1 (6 bases). The CDR3 spans 13 residues. Germline V gene data show CDR1 as LNHDA and CDR2 as SQIVND (reference sequence). Trimming cost V 7 bases and J 6 bases, with 16 bases left between them.

This chain connects TRBV20-1 to TRBJ1-2; D gene uncertain. Germline CDR1 reads DFQATT; CDR2 reads SNEGSKA (reference sequence). The CDR3 runs to 11 residues. Trimming removed 1 base from V and 4 bases from J, with 4 bases in between. The CDR3 here is CSARVGYGYTF. The CDR3 region has the DNA TGCAGTGCTAGAGTGGGCTATGGCTACACCTTC.

This sequence joins TRBV28 and TRBJ2-6; TRBD1 agrees at 9 bases. V dropped 6 bases and J dropped 3; count of bases not matched to a gene: 6. CDR3 length equals 16 residues. Germline V gene sequence: CDR1 MDHEN, CDR2 SYDVKM. Here the CDR3 reads CASRRTGGSGANVLTF. CDR3 DNA: TGTGCCAGCAGGAGAACAGGGGGCAGTGGGGCCAACGTCCTGACTTTC.

This clone appeared a few times. The chain recombines TRBV2 with TRBJ1-2, with D unclear. Germline CDR1 is SNHLY and CDR2 is FYNNEI. CDR3 length: 12 amino acids. V lost 3 bases and J lost 8, with 10 bases in between. Here the CDR3 reads CASSERTVGYTF. The CDR3 nucleotides read TGTGCCAGCAGTGAGCGGACGGTAGGCTACACCTTC.

The chain recombines TRBV6-4 with TRBJ2-1, with a weak D call TRBD2 (6 bases). The germline gives CDR1 MRHNA, CDR2 SNTAGT. The ends were cut back, 6 bases at V and 7 bases at J, with 13 bases in the middle. The CDR3 spans 13 residues. The CDR3 nucleotides read TGTGCCAGCAGCGGGGGACTGGATAATGAGCAGTTCTTC. Protein sequence: CASSGGLDNEQFF.

This clone was seen once. The chain couples TRBV9 to TRBJ2-7, with D possibly TRBD2 on 6 matching bases. The CDR3 totals 14 residues. From germline, CDR1 is SGDLS and CDR2 YYNGEE. V dropped 3 bases and J dropped 2 bases, with 12 bases sitting between them. The CDR3 DNA follows: TGTGCCAGCAGCGGGTTAGCGGACCCCTACGAGCAGTACTTC. Protein sequence: CASSGLADPYEQYF. Complete variable domain (other parts from reference TRBV9 and TRBJ2-7): DSGVTQTPKHLITATGQRVTLRCSPRSGDLSVYWYQQSLDQGLQFLIQYYNGEERAKGNILERFSAQQFPDLHSELNLSSLELGDSALYFCASSGLADPYEQYFGPGTRLTVT.

The rearrangement joins TRBV29-1 to TRBJ1-5; perhaps TRBD1 as D (5 bases). Trimming pared 3 bases from V and 6 bases from J, leaving 12 bases between. Germline CDR1 reads SQVTM; CDR2 reads ANQGSEA. The CDR3 has 13 amino acids. The CDR3 DNA reads TGCAGCGTTGACGGGGGAGGTGGTCAGCCCCAGCATTTT. Its protein is CSVDGGGGQPQHF.

The CDR3 bases are TGTGCCAGCAGTCCTTACCGGGGATCTGGCAATCAGCCCCAGCATTTT. Encoded protein: CASSPYRGSGNQPQHF. This chain links TRBV27 with TRBJ1-5; D unclear. The CDR3 totals 16 residues. CDR1 and CDR2 (germline): MNHEY, SMNVEV (reference sequence). With 5 bases removed from V and 2 bases from J, the gap between germline ends came to 16 bases.

This clone was recorded once. This chain links TRBV19 with TRBJ2-2; D is uncertain. Germline V gives CDR1 LNHDA, CDR2 SQIVND (reference sequence). Trimming cost V 5 bases and J 6 bases, with 13 bases left between them. The length of the CDR3 is 14 residues. CDR3 loop: CASSPSLVAGELFF. The CDR3 region has the DNA TGTGCCAGTAGTCCCTCCTTAGTGGCCGGGGAGCTGTTTTTT.

J is TRBJ2-7 and V is TRBV15, with a possible D match to TRBD1 (5 bases). CDR3 length equals 12 residues. From germline, CDR1 is LNHNV and CDR2 YYDKDF (reference sequence). Trimming left V 1 base short and J 5 bases short, with 6 bases between. In DNA, the CDR3 is TGTGCCACCAGCAGAGGGGGCAACGAGCAGTACTTC. Its translation is CATSRGGNEQYF.

J is TRBJ2-2 and V is TRBV19; 8 nucleotides agree with TRBD2. The CDR3 is 15 amino acids. The V and J ends lost 6 bases and 4 bases, in that order; junction bases with no gene match: 7. Germline V CDR1 and CDR2: LNHDA, SQIVND (reference sequence). The CDR3 DNA follows: TGTGCCAGTAGCACCGTCGGGGGGGTCACCGGGGAGCTGTTTTTT. Its translation: CASSTVGGVTGELFF.

This clone was found a few times. V usage is TRBV28 and J usage is TRBJ2-3; D perhaps matches TRBD1 (5 bases). V lost 1 base and J lost 3, with 14 bases in between. This CDR3 is 16 amino acids long. Germline CDR1 is MDHEN and CDR2 is SYDVKM. The DNA for the CDR3 is TGTGCCAGCAGTTTATCCAGGGCAGGCCCGACAGATACGCAGTATTTT. Amino acids: CASSLSRAGPTDTQYF.

The chain employs TRBV13 and TRBJ2-6; D not resolved. The germline V and J ends were trimmed by 3 bases and 3 bases, with 6 bases remaining between them. Germline V lookup: CDR1 PRHDT, CDR2 FYEKMQ (reference sequence). This CDR3 region has 14 residues. For the CDR3, the DNA is TGTGCCAGCAGCTTGAGAGGTGGGGCCAACGTCCTGACTTTC. It codes for CASSLRGGANVLTF.

The rearrangement joins TRBV5-1 to TRBJ2-7; D perhaps matches TRBD2 (7 bases). This CDR3 is 13 amino acids long. In germline, CDR1 is SGHRS, CDR2 YFSETQ. V dropped 4 bases and J dropped 5 bases, with 13 bases sitting between them. The CDR3 region has the DNA TGCGCCAGCAGCAGGGGGGGCAACGACGAGCAGTACTTC. Protein product: CASSRGGNDEQYF.

V and J are TRBV7-9 and TRBJ1-1; perhaps TRBD1 as D (6 bases). The germline V gene has CDR1 SEHNR and CDR2 FQNEAQ (reference sequence). This CDR3 comprises 13 residues. V was trimmed by 3 bases and J by 7 bases, leaving 12 bases between them. CDR3 amino acids: CASSFGGLGEAFF. DNA for the CDR3: TGTGCCAGCAGCTTCGGGGGGCTAGGTGAAGCTTTCTTT.

Turning to this clone: An end of the junction does not agree with germline; a read error may underlie this. The V and J genes are TRBV5-1 and TRBJ2-1, with 13 bases lining up with TRBD2. This CDR3 spans 15 amino acids. The V gene's germline CDR1 is SGHRS and CDR2 YFSETQ. The chain's CDR3 is CASSPTSGRHNEQFF. CDR3 coding DNA: TGTGCCAGCAGCCCGACTAGCGGGAGGCACAATGAGCAGTTCTTC. Complete variable domain (other parts from reference TRBV5-1 and TRBJ2-1): KAGVTQTPRYLIKTRGQQVTLSCSPISGHRSVSWYQQTPGQGLQFLFEYFSETQRNKGNFPGRFSGRQFSNSRSEMNVSTLELGDSALYLCASSPTSGRHNEQFFGPGTRLTVL.

On this clone: Other DNA sequences in the sample encode the same CDR3. V gene TRBV4-1 combines with J gene TRBJ2-5; D gene uncertain. The CDR3 contains 13 residues. V was pared by 3 bases and J by 5 bases, with 10 bases between. CDR1 and CDR2 from the germline V gene are MGHRA and YSYEKL. Written as DNA, the CDR3 is TGCGCCAGCAGCCAGGTTCTAGGTGAGACCCAGTACTTC. Its translation is CASSQVLGETQYF.

The genes are TRBV5-1 and TRBJ1-2; possibly TRBD1 for D (6 bases). This CDR3 region has 13 residues. The V end lost 4 bases, the J end lost 6 bases, and 13 bases lay between the germline ends. CDR1 and CDR2 (germline): SGHRS, YFSETQ. CDR3 sequence reads: CASSLTGSDGYTF. The CDR3 DNA reads as TGCGCCAGCAGCCTGACAGGCTCGGATGGCTACACCTTC. Full variable domain (outside the CDR3, taken from reference TRBV5-1 and TRBJ1-2): KAGVTQTPRYLIKTRGQQVTLSCSPISGHRSVSWYQQTPGQGLQFLFEYFSETQRNKGNFPGRFSGRQFSNSRSEMNVSTLELGDSALYLCASSLTGSDGYTFGSGTRLTVV.

The chain links TRBV28 to TRBJ1-5; D is unresolved. Trimming left V 4 bases short and J 6 bases short, with 7 bases between. CDR1 MDHEN and CDR2 SYDVKM come from the germline V gene. This CDR3 contains 12 residues. CDR3 protein: CASSSQAQPQHF. The CDR3 bases are TGTGCCAGCAGTTCCCAGGCTCAGCCCCAGCATTTT.

The chain joins TRBV23-1 to TRBJ1-1; D may be TRBD1 (5 bases). TRBV23-1 carries the ORF label, with uncertain function. The CDR3 has 15 amino acids. Trimming took 6 bases from V and 6 from J, leaving 20 bases between them. The CDR3: CASSRLKVGGAEAFF. DNA for the CDR3: TGCGCCAGCAGCCGCCTTAAGGTGGGGGGGGCTGAAGCTTTCTTT.

CDR3 in DNA: TGCGGGTACACGAACTCTGGAAACACCATATATTTT. This translates into CGYTNSGNTIYF. J is TRBJ1-3 and V is TRBV23-1; D unclear. TRBV23-1 is given ORF status, its function remaining uncertain. CDR3 length equals 12 residues.